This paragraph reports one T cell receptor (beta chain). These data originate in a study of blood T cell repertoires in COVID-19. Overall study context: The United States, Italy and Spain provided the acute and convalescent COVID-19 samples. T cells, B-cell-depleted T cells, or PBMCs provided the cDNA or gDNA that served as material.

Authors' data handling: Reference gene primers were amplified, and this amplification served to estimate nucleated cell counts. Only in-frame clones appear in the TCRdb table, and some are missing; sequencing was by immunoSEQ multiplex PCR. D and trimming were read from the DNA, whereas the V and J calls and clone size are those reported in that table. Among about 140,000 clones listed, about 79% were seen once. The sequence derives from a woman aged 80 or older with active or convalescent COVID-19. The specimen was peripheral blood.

The CDR3 here is CASSLETSGANVLTF. The CDR3 DNA sequence: TGTGCCAGCAGCCTGGAGACGTCTGGGGCCAACGTCCTGACTTTC. The chain recombines TRBV3-1 (or the pseudogene TRBV3-2) with TRBJ2-6, with no clear D. V shed 4 bases and J shed 1 base, with 8 bases lying between them. The CDR3 loop spans 15 amino acids. Germline lookup yields CDR1 LGHDT and CDR2 YNNKEL (reference sequence).